The 8 T cell receptor beta chains listed next were all sequenced from one sample in a study of T cell responses to AZD1222 COVID-19 vaccine. Using immunoSEQ multiplex PCR, the repertoire was profiled, and TCRdb retains in-frame clones only, with some absent. The table shows 150,000 to 250,000 clones, with over 85% occurring only once. The material was peripheral blood, obtained 28 days after the second AZD1222 dose. Receptors were obtained from an adult who received the AZD1222 COVID-19 vaccine.

This chain uses TRBV28 with TRBJ1-1; a weak D match, TRBD1 (6 bases). Between the trimmed V and J ends, which lost 8 bases and 5 bases, there was a span of 18 bases. Germline V gene sequence: CDR1 MDHEN, CDR2 SYDVKM. The CDR3 is made up of 14 amino acids. The CDR3 sequence is CASSSRGGGTEAFF. The CDR3 DNA follows: TGTGCCAGCTCCTCCAGGGGTGGAGGAACTGAAGCTTTCTTT.

The chain joins TRBV19 to TRBJ2-2; TRBD2 is a possible D gene (5 bases). V lost 7 bases to trimming and J lost 2 bases, with 23 bases between them. In germline, CDR1 is LNHDA, CDR2 SQIVND (reference sequence). This CDR3 spans 18 amino acids. CDR3 DNA: TGTGCCAGTACCACAACGTGGGGTTCGGGAACAAACACCGGGGAGCTGTTTTTT. Protein: CASTTTWGSGTNTGELFF.

The chain recombines TRBV3-1 (or the pseudogene TRBV3-2) with TRBJ1-2; tentative D call: TRBD1 (6 bases). CDR1 LGHDT and CDR2 YNNKEL come from the germline V gene (reference sequence). The CDR3 is 14 amino acids. Trimming took 6 bases from V and 0 from J, leaving 11 bases between them. CDR3 in DNA: TGTGCCAGCAGTCCGGACAGCACTAACTATGGCTACACCTTC. Amino acids: CASSPDSTNYGYTF.

V gene TRBV5-4 combines with J gene TRBJ2-2, with 7 bases lining up with TRBD2. J gave up 1 base and V 4 bases, and 10 bases lay outside the gene matches. Germline CDR1 is SGHNT and CDR2 is YYREEE (reference sequence). The CDR3 has 17 residues. The CDR3 reads CASSPLGGVLNTGELFF. CDR3 sequence (DNA): TGTGCCAGCAGCCCCCTTGGGGGGGTTCTGAACACCGGGGAGCTGTTTTTT.

This chain links TRBV5-1 with TRBJ2-3; D is undetermined. Trimming stripped 4 bases from V and 6 bases from J, with 15 bases between. Per the germline V gene, CDR1 is SGHRS and CDR2 is YFSETQ. This CDR3 is 14 amino acids long. The CDR3 coding sequence is TGCGCCAGCAGCAGCTGGACCCCCGGGGATACGCAGTATTTT. It codes for CASSSWTPGDTQYF.

The chain uses TRBV3-1 (or the pseudogene TRBV3-2) and TRBJ2-7; tentatively, D is TRBD1 or TRBD2 (5 bases each). The V gene's germline CDR1 is LGHDT and CDR2 YNNKEL (reference sequence). The CDR3 has 16 amino acids. V dropped 0 bases and J dropped 7 bases, with 19 bases sitting between them. For the CDR3, the DNA is TGTGCCAGCAGCCAAGAATCTGGGACCGGGCCTGGGGAGCAGTACTTC. Encoded protein: CASSQESGTGPGEQYF.

The chain has TRBV15 and TRBJ2-3, with 9 bases lining up with TRBD1. CDR3 length: 18 amino acids. V shed 1 base and J 5 bases; nucleotides not matched to a gene: 13. Germline V gene data show CDR1 as LNHNV and CDR2 as YYDKDF (reference sequence). CDR3 sequence: CATSRAPPGQGPGDTQYF. CDR3 in DNA: TGTGCCACCAGCAGAGCTCCACCGGGACAGGGTCCCGGAGATACGCAGTATTTT. The whole variable domain, filled in from reference TRBV15 and TRBJ2-3, reads DAMVIQNPRYQVTQFGKPVTLSCSQTLNHNVMYWYQQKSSQAPKLLFHYYDKDFNNEADTPDNFQSRRPNTSFCFLDIRSPGLGDTAMYLCATSRAPPGQGPGDTQYFGPGTRLTVL.

The chain carries TRBV27 and TRBJ2-7, with 8 positions matching TRBD2. Germline CDR1 and CDR2: MNHEY and SMNVEV (reference sequence). CDR3 size: 13 residues. Trimming took 5 bases from V and 8 from J; bases not matched to a gene: 8. The CDR3 is CASSTGTSSQQYF. The DNA for the CDR3 is TGTGCCAGCAGTACCGGGACTAGTTCCCAGCAGTACTTC.